Following are 26 T cell receptor beta chains from one sample sequenced in a study of control samples from healthy donors and cancer patients. The protocol was immunoSEQ multiplex PCR, while the TCRdb copy is restricted to in-frame clones and leaves out a portion. The table includes 90,000 to 110,000 clones, about 89% detected once. Sequenced input: blood. These receptors originate from a woman in her 50s in good health.

The chain employs TRBV25-1 and TRBJ1-4, with D perhaps TRBD1 (5 bases). This CDR3 has 14 amino acids. CDR1 and CDR2 (germline): MGHDK, SYGVNS. V lost 1 base, J lost 8 bases, and 11 bases lay in between. The CDR3 here is CASSEWQGSEKLFF. CDR3 coding DNA: TGTGCCAGCAGTGAATGGCAGGGAAGCGAAAAACTGTTTTTT.

The CDR3 coding sequence is TGTGCCAGCAGTTACTCGAACAGGGGCGGACAGCAGTACTTC. This encodes CASSYSNRGGQQYF. This chain uses TRBV6-5 with TRBJ2-7; TRBD1 aligns across 7 bases. The CDR3 has 14 residues. Germline CDR1 MNHEY, CDR2 SVGAGI. V trimming: 0 bases; J trimming: 8 bases; junction bases outside the gene matches: 7.

The rearrangement links TRBV2 to TRBJ2-7; 13 bases are shared with TRBD2. Germline V gene data show CDR1 as SNHLY and CDR2 as FYNNEI. V dropped 3 bases and J dropped 9; count of bases not matched to a gene: 20. CDR3 length: 19 amino acids. This CDR3 reads CASSDTGGYGLAGVERQYV. In nucleotides, the CDR3 is TGTGCCAGCAGTGATACAGGGGGTTACGGACTAGCGGGAGTGGAGAGGCAGTACGTC.

The chain is built from TRBV6-5 and TRBJ1-3, with 7 nucleotides matching TRBD1. The J segment lost 6 bases and the V segment lost 6 bases, leaving 5 bases of the junction unmatched. The CDR3 has 13 amino acids. The germline V gene has CDR1 MNHEY and CDR2 SVGAGI. DNA of the CDR3: TGTGCCAGCAGGCAACAGGGGCTAAACACCATATATTTT. This codes for CASRQQGLNTIYF.

V usage is TRBV6-5 and J usage is TRBJ2-7, with 8 nucleotides matching TRBD1. V was clipped by 6 bases and J by 6 bases; unmatched bases: 7. The CDR3 contains 13 residues. Germline CDR1 is MNHEY and CDR2 is SVGAGI. The CDR3: CASRMDRVSEQYV. In nucleotides, the CDR3 is TGTGCCAGCAGGATGGACAGGGTCTCCGAGCAGTACGTC.

The chain employs TRBV4-2 and TRBJ2-6; the match to TRBD2 covers 14 bases. The ends lost 3 bases at V and 2 bases at J; junction bases unmatched: 6. Germline V CDR1 and CDR2: LGHNA, YNFKEQ. The CDR3 totals 19 residues. The CDR3 loop reads CASSQYGTSGGTGANVLTF. CDR3 nucleotide sequence: TGTGCCAGCAGCCAGTATGGGACTAGCGGGGGCACTGGGGCCAACGTCCTGACTTTC.

The genes are TRBV19 and TRBJ2-1, with D unresolved. CDR1 and CDR2 from the germline V gene are LNHDA and SQIVND (reference sequence). The CDR3 loop spans 11 amino acids. V gave up 7 bases and J gave up 3 bases, with 4 bases separating them. CDR3 in amino acids: CASTDYNEQFF. DNA for the CDR3: TGTGCCAGTACCGACTACAATGAGCAGTTCTTC.

This clone is a singleton in its sample. The V and J genes are TRBV10-3 and TRBJ1-4, with TRBD1 matching over 9 bases. The CDR3 runs to 15 residues. With 3 bases clipped from V and 5 bases from J, the junction kept 4 bases outside the gene matches. The V gene's germline CDR1 is ENHRY and CDR2 SYGVKD. The CDR3 is CAISDGGTGNEKLFF. The CDR3 bases are TGTGCCATCAGTGATGGGGGGACAGGGAATGAAAAACTGTTTTTT.

This chain links TRBV24-1 with TRBJ2-3; 13 bases fit TRBD2. V was clipped by 2 bases and J by 7 bases; unmatched bases: 8. Germline V gene sequence: CDR1 KGHDR, CDR2 SFDVKD. The length of the CDR3 is 17 residues. For the CDR3, the DNA is TGTGCCACCAGTGATTCTACCGGGACTAGCGGGATATATACGCAGTATTTT. This encodes CATSDSTGTSGIYTQYF.

This sequence joins TRBV7-8 and TRBJ2-7; D call uncertain. Germline CDR1 is SGHVS and CDR2 is FQNEAQ. Trimming took 3 bases from V and 3 from J, leaving 15 bases between them. The CDR3 length is 15 residues. Here the CDR3 DNA reads TGTGCCAGCAGCTTCCCTGGCAGTACTTACTACGAGCAGTACTTC. This encodes CASSFPGSTYYEQYF.

This clone was seen only once. The chain links TRBV7-9 to TRBJ2-3, with TRBD2 identical over 13 bases. The CDR3 contains 15 residues. The germline V gene has CDR1 SEHNR and CDR2 FQNEAQ (reference sequence). After removal of 5 bases from V and 7 bases from J, the junction contained 6 bases not matched to a gene. CDR3 sequence: CASSPGTSGKNTQYF. The CDR3 DNA reads TGTGCCAGCAGCCCGGGGACTAGCGGGAAGAATACGCAGTATTTT. The variable domain in full, completed from reference TRBV7-9 and TRBJ2-3, reads DTGVSQNPRHKITKRGQNVTFRCDPISEHNRLYWYRQTLGQGPEFLTYFQNEAQLEKSRLLSDRFSAERPKGSFSTLEIQRTEQGDSAMYLCASSPGTSGKNTQYFGPGTRLTVL.

The gene calls are TRBV5-1 and TRBJ2-3; 8 bases are a match to TRBD1. The V and J ends lost 0 bases and 6 bases, in that order; junction bases with no gene match: 6. There are 15 residues in the CDR3. Germline CDR1 and CDR2: SGHRS and YFSETQ. The CDR3 DNA is TGCGCCAGCAGCTTGGCCGACAGGGGACTGGATACGCAGTATTTT. It encodes CASSLADRGLDTQYF.

The chain employs TRBV21-1 and TRBJ2-2; the D call of TRBD1 is as the table states it, not checked on the DNA. TRBV21-1 is tagged as a pseudogene. CDR3 length equals 12 residues. CDR3 coding DNA: TGTGCCAGCAGCAGGGCAACCGGGGAGCTGTTTTTT. This codes for CASSRATGELFF.

A single count supports this clone. The CDR3 reads CASSQGTVSQPQHF. The CDR3 DNA follows: TGTGCCAGCAGCCAAGGGACAGTTTCGCAGCCCCAGCATTTT. V usage is TRBV6-2 or TRBV6-3 and J usage is TRBJ1-5, with TRBD1 matching 7 bases. Germline V gene data show CDR1 as MNHEY and CDR2 as SVGEGT. J gave up 7 bases and V 6 bases, and 9 bases lay outside the gene matches. This CDR3 has 14 residues.

This rearrangement joins TRBV5-6 to TRBJ1-3; no definite D call. Germline values: CDR1 SGHDT, CDR2 YYEEEE. The CDR3 loop spans 15 amino acids. V was clipped by 5 bases and J by 5 bases, with 17 bases between them. CDR3 DNA: TGTGCCAGCAGTATTGGCTCCAGGATTAGAAACACCATATATTTT. It specifies CASSIGSRIRNTIYF. The full variable domain, in which reference TRBV5-6 and TRBJ1-3 provide the parts outside the CDR3, is DAGVTQSPTHLIKTRGQQVTLRCSPKSGHDTVSWYQQALGQGPQFIFQYYEEEERQRGNFPDRFSGHQFPNYSSELNVNALLLGDSALYLCASSIGSRIRNTIYFGEGSWLTVV.

The V and J genes are TRBV30 and TRBJ1-6; D not resolved. Germline V lookup: CDR1 GTSNPN, CDR2 SVGIG (reference sequence). V gave up 2 bases and J gave up 8 bases, with 10 bases separating them. This CDR3 contains 13 residues. DNA of the CDR3: TGTGCCTGGAGTTGGCGGGGAGATTCACCCCTCCACTTT. Its protein product is CAWSWRGDSPLHF.

The CDR3 reads CASRSQGGTDTQYF. The CDR3 DNA reads as TGTGCCAGCAGGTCACAGGGGGGTACGGATACGCAGTATTTT. V and J are TRBV5-5 and TRBJ2-3; 8 positions agree with TRBD1. This CDR3 has 14 amino acids. In germline, CDR1 is SGHKS, CDR2 YYEKEE (reference sequence). The J segment lost 6 bases and the V segment lost 5 bases, leaving 8 bases of the junction unmatched.

This chain uses TRBV6-1 with TRBJ1-5, with D hard to call. The germline CDR1 and CDR2 sequences are MNHNS and SASEGT. The CDR3 contains 14 residues. The V end was cut by 3 bases, the J end by 7 bases, with 13 bases between. In nucleotides, the CDR3 is TGTGCCAGCAGTGAGACTTTCAAGTGGCAGCCCCAGCATTTT. It translates to CASSETFKWQPQHF.

The genes are TRBV5-1 and TRBJ2-7, with D maybe TRBD2 (5 bases). Trimming left V 1 base short and J 0 bases short, with 8 bases between. In germline, CDR1 is SGHRS, CDR2 YFSETQ. This CDR3 comprises 14 residues. This chain's CDR3 is CASSLTGISYEQYF. The DNA for the CDR3 is TGCGCCAGCAGCTTGACCGGGATCTCCTACGAGCAGTACTTC.

The chain recombines TRBV18 with TRBJ1-2; 7 nucleotides line up with TRBD1. Per germline, CDR1 KGHSH and CDR2 LQKENI. J gave up 4 bases and V 4 bases, and 6 bases lay outside the gene matches. This CDR3 spans 14 amino acids. This CDR3 reads CASSQIQGSYGYTF. The DNA for the CDR3 is TGTGCCAGCTCACAAATACAGGGGTCCTATGGCTACACCTTC.

This clone is a singleton in its sample. The V and J genes are TRBV6-2 or TRBV6-3 and TRBJ1-2; D is undetermined. CDR1 MNHEY and CDR2 SVGEGT come from the germline V gene. Deletions cut 2 bases from V and 1 base from J, with 5 bases between. The CDR3 has 13 residues. The CDR3 sequence is CASSYRYNYGYTF. In DNA, the CDR3 is TGTGCCAGCAGTTACCGCTATAACTATGGCTACACCTTC.

J is TRBJ1-2 and V is TRBV2, with D possibly TRBD1 on 5 matching bases. In germline, CDR1 is SNHLY, CDR2 FYNNEI. The CDR3 loop spans 12 amino acids. The V and J ends lost 6 bases and 5 bases respectively, with 10 bases between them. The CDR3 is CASRGVQYGYTF. In DNA, the CDR3 is TGTGCCAGCAGGGGGGTACAGTATGGCTACACCTTC.

V and J are TRBV12-3 or TRBV12-4 and TRBJ1-1; possible D gene TRBD1, 6 bases. V was pared by 7 bases and J by 3 bases, with 12 bases between. This CDR3 is built from 13 residues. The CDR3 sequence is CASTGAGDTEAFF. In nucleotides, the CDR3 is TGTGCCAGCACCGGGGCAGGGGACACTGAAGCTTTCTTT.

In nucleotides, the CDR3 is TGTGCTAGTGGTTTAGAGGGGAGGGGAAACATTCAGTACTTC. Amino acids: CASGLEGRGNIQYF. The V gene is TRBV12-5, the J gene TRBJ2-4; 7 bases are a match to TRBD2. CDR3 length: 14 residues. Trimming at V came to 3 bases and at J to 6 bases, leaving 5 bases not matched to a gene. The germline V gene encodes CDR1 LGHNT and CDR2 FRNRAP.

This chain links TRBV7-7 with TRBJ2-5; tentatively, D is TRBD1 (6 bases). V lost 6 bases and J 1 base, leaving 12 bases between the germline ends. The CDR3 totals 14 residues. Per the germline V gene, CDR1 is SSHAT and CDR2 is FNYEAQ (reference sequence). The CDR3 region is CASSPRGSQETQYF. For the CDR3, the DNA is TGTGCCAGCAGTCCAAGGGGGTCCCAAGAGACCCAGTACTTC.

This sequence joins TRBV5-8 and TRBJ2-1; D is perhaps TRBD2 (6 bases). V lost 2 bases and J 14 bases, leaving 17 bases between the germline ends. This CDR3 comprises 13 residues. Germline CDR1 is SGHTS and CDR2 is YDEGEE. The CDR3 protein is CASSFYNSGNEFF. In nucleotides, the CDR3 is TGTGCCAGCAGCTTTTATAATAGCGGAAATGAGTTCTTC.